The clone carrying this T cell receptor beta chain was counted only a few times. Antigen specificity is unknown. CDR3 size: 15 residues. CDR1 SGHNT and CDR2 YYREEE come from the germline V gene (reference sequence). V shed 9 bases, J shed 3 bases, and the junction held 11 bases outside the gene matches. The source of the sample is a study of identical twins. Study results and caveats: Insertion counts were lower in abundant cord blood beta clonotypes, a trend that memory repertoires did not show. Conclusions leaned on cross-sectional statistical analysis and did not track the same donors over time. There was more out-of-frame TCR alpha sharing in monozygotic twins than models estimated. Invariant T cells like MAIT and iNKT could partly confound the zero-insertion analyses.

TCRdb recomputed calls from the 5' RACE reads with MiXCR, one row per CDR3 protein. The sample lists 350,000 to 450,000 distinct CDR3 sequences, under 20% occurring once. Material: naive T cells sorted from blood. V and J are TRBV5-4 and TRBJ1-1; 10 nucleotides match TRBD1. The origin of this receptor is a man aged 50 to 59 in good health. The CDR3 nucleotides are TGTGCCACCAGACAGGGGGCGTCTACGGACACTGAAGCTTTCTTT. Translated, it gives CATRQGASTDTEAFF. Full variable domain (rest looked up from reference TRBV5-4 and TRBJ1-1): ETGVTQSPTHLIKTRGQQVTLRCSSQSGHNTVSWYQQALGQGPQFIFQYYREEENGRGNFPPRFSGLQFPNYSSELNVNALELDDSALYLCATRQGASTDTEAFFGQGTRLTVV.